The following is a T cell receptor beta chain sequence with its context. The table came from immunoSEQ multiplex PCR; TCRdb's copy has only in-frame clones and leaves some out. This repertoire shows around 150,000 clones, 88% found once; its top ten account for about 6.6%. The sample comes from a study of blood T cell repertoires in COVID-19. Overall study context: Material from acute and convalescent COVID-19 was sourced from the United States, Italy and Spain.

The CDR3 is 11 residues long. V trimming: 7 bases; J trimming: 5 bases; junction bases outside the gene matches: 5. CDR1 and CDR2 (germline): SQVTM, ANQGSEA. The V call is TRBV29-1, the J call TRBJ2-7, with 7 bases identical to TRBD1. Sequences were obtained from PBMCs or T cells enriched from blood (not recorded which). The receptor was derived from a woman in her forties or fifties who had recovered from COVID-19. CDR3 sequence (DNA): TGCAGCGCCGCGACAGGGAACGAGCAGTACTTC. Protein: CSAATGNEQYF.